This T cell receptor beta chain was profiled in a study of blood T cell repertoires in COVID-19. Background on the study: COVID-19 samples collected from the United States, Italy and Spain covered acute and convalescent phases. Nucleic acid was either cDNA or gDNA, and it came from T cells, B-cell-depleted T cells, or PBMCs.

Two negative PCRs, clearance, or symptom resolution were required of recovered Cohort 3 donors. Authors' analysis steps: Amplification of reference gene primers was used by the study to estimate nucleated cell counts. TCRdb's copy holds only in-frame clones and misses some; the assay was immunoSEQ multiplex PCR. For V, J and clone size, that table is used; D and trimming come from the DNA. This sample has nearly 350,000 clones, with about 90% found just once. With 0 bases removed from V and 0 bases from J, the gap between germline ends came to 8 bases. The CDR3 has 15 amino acids. CDR1 MNHEY and CDR2 SVGAGI come from the germline V gene.

The chain uses TRBV6-5 and TRBJ1-2, with a tentative D call TRBD1 (5 bases). The specimen sequenced was PBMCs or T cells enriched from blood (not recorded which). The receptor was isolated from a woman in her thirties who had recovered from COVID-19. CDR3 region: CASSYSGAPNYGYTF. The CDR3 DNA reads TGTGCCAGCAGTTACTCAGGGGCTCCTAACTATGGCTACACCTTC.